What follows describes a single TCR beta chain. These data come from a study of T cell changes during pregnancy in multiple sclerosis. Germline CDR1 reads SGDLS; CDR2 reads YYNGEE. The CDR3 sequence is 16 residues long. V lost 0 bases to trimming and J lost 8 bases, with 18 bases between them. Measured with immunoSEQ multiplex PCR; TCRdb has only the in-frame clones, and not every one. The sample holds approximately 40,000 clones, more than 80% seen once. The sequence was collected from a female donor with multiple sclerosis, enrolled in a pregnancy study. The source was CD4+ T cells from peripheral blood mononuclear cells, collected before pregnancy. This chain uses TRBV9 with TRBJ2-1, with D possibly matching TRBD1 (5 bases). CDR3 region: CASSVADTGRGDEQFF. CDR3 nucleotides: TGTGCCAGCAGCGTAGCAGACACTGGAAGGGGTGATGAGCAGTTCTTC.